This T cell receptor beta chain was documented in a study of cytomegalovirus exposure and HLA in healthy donors. PCR primers comprised 60 Vbeta and 13 Jbeta primers. This table comes from immunoSEQ multiplex PCR, and its TCRdb copy is limited to in-frame clones, with some not included. The table records 100,000 to 120,000 clones, 60% to 85% of them present only once. The CDR3 is made up of 14 amino acids. The V gene lost 3 bases and the J gene lost 0 bases, with 10 bases spanning the gap. Germline V CDR1 and CDR2: SGDLS, YYNGEE. Material for sequencing was PBMCs. This receptor was identified in a woman aged 25 to 39 in good health and CMV-seronegative. This sequence joins TRBV9 and TRBJ2-7; TRBD2 is a possible D gene (5 bases). CDR3 sequence (DNA): TGTGCCAGCAGCGACGGACTTTCCTCCTACGAGCAGTACTTC. This gives the protein CASSDGLSSYEQYF.